This passage covers 2 T cell receptor beta chains from one sample sequenced in a study of radiotherapy plus CTLA-4 blockade in lung cancer (dated by TCRdb to about 2018). The method behind the library was the immunoSEQ multiplex PCR assay. Sourced from immuneACCESS, this table was stored by TCRdb with only in-frame sequences that have V and J called. A share of the clones is absent; for the studies checked, an unresolved V gene accounts for under half, and the remainder has no known explanation. The sample records 40,000 to 50,000 clones, 82% of which are singletons. The ten largest clones capture 2.5% to 3.5% of the sample. Sequenced material: peripheral blood, taken from a patient treated with radiotherapy plus ipilimumab. These receptors originate from a human donor with non-small cell lung cancer who had stable disease on radiotherapy plus ipilimumab.

V is TRBV7-9 and J is TRBJ2-1, with 13 bases identical to TRBD2. With V trimmed by 5 bases and J by 4 bases, 5 bases remained unmatched. The CDR3 has 16 residues. Germline lookup yields CDR1 SEHNR and CDR2 FQNEAQ (reference sequence). CDR3 loop: CASSPMGLAGYNEQFF. DNA of the CDR3: TGTGCCAGCAGCCCGATGGGACTAGCGGGGTACAATGAGCAGTTCTTC.

This rearrangement joins TRBV21-1 to TRBJ2-3; the table assigns TRBD1, which was not confirmed against the DNA. TRBV21-1 is noted as a pseudogene. The CDR3 extends over 16 amino acids. CDR3 protein: CASSPPAGQGTDTQYF. Here the CDR3 DNA reads TGTGCCAGCAGCCCCCCGGCGGGACAGGGAACAGATACGCAGTATTTT.